The rows below give T cell receptor beta chains drawn from one sample of a study of T cell repertoires in cytomegalovirus infection. TCRdb ran MiXCR on the reads and lists one entry per CDR3 protein. The data hold 40,000 to 60,000 distinct CDR3 sequences, with roughly 20% observed a single time. These receptors' targets are unknown. The sequencing used CD8+ T cells from cultured PBMCs, collected from culture after CMV antigen stimulation. Receptors were obtained from a human donor in good health (CMV status not recorded). Some clones in this sample may be carry-over from other donors' samples. Each CDR3 is given with its conserved first and last residue. Fields, in order: CDR3 length, D gene, V gene, J gene, clone size, CDR3 DNA, CDR3 protein. D genes are given only for firm matches. Expanded clones are given a class, and other clones once, few, many or no size at all.

14,.,TRBV10-3,TRBJ2-3,many,TGTGCCCTATGGGGTGGGAGCGCGACAGATACGCAGTATTTT,CALWGGSATDTQYF
14,.,TRBV6-2/TRBV6-3,TRBJ2-1,.,TGTGCCACCGCCGTACAGGAGCCCTACAATGAGCAGTTCTTC,CATAVQEPYNEQFF
15,TRBD1,TRBV3-1,TRBJ2-1,.,TGTGCCAGCAGCCTCCTGGGACAGAATTACAATGAGCAGTTCTTC,CASSLLGQNYNEQFF
15,.,TRBV7-8,TRBJ2-7,.,TGTGCCAGCAGCTTAGCGCAAGCGGTGCCCTACGAGCAGTACTTC,CASSLAQAVPYEQYF
15,.,TRBV12-3/TRBV12-4,TRBJ1-2,.,TGTGCCAGCAGCACCGGGACACTACTTAACTATGGCTACACCTTC,CASSTGTLLNYGYTF
14,.,TRBV12-3/TRBV12-4,TRBJ1-5,few,TGTGCCAGCAGTCGGAGGGGGGGCAATCAGCCCCAGCATTTT,CASSRRGGNQPQHF
16,TRBD1,TRBV25-1,TRBJ1-3,few,TGTGCCAGCAGTGACGGGACAGGCCCCCCGCTGGACACCATATATTTT,CASSDGTGPPLDTIYF
14,.,TRBV6-5,TRBJ2-7,.,TGTGCCAGCTCCCCTGCCGGTACGCGGGCGGAAAAGTACTTC,CASSPAGTRAEKYF
15,TRBD1,TRBV7-2,TRBJ1-4,.,TGTGCCAGCAGCGAGGGGGCTAGGACTAATGAAAAACTGTTTTTT,CASSEGARTNEKLFF
12,.,TRBV28,TRBJ2-3,.,TGTGCCAGCAGTTTATCGGGCAGGGGACAGTATTTT,CASSLSGRGQYF
13,.,TRBV6-4,TRBJ2-3,few,TGTGCCAGCAGTGACTCCAACACAGATACGCAGTATTTT,CASSDSNTDTQYF
17,TRBD2,TRBV6-6,TRBJ2-3,few,TGTGCCAGCACCAACTTTTCACTAGCGGGGTTCACAGATACGCAGTATTTT,CASTNFSLAGFTDTQYF
12,.,TRBV7-2,TRBJ2-1,many,TGTGCCAATCGTGACGGATACAATGAGCAGTTCTTC,CANRDGYNEQFF
16,.,TRBV12-3/TRBV12-4,TRBJ1-5,.,TGTGCCAGCAGTGCGCGAAAAAGGGACCTGGATCAGCCCCAGCATTTT,CASSARKRDLDQPQHF
13,.,TRBV7-2,TRBJ2-1,.,TGTGCCACCCGGGAACAGGGCTTTGGTGAGCAGTTCTTC,CATREQGFGEQFF
14,.,TRBV7-2,TRBJ2-1,few,TGTGCCAGCAGCTTTGGGTCGGCCGGGGATGAGCAGTTCTTC,CASSFGSAGDEQFF
14,.,TRBV6-2/TRBV6-3,TRBJ2-5,few,TGTGCCAGCAGTTCCACTTGGAGCCAAGAGACCCAGTACTTC,CASSSTWSQETQYF
17,TRBD1,TRBV7-2,TRBJ1-1,.,TGTGCCAGCAGCCCGTGGGGGAGAGGGGGCACTTTGGCTGAAGCTTTCTTT,CASSPWGRGGTLAEAFF
13,.,TRBV6-6,TRBJ1-1,few,TGTGCCAGCAGTGGAGGGAGTAACACTGAAGCTTTCTTT,CASSGGSNTEAFF
18,.,TRBV7-2,TRBJ2-3,few,TGTGCCAGCAGACCCGGACCCGGGGGCACAACACGCTCAGATACGCAGTATTTT,CASRPGPGGTTRSDTQYF